This is a list of T cell receptor beta chains from one sample in a study of blood T cell repertoires in COVID-19. The data were produced by immunoSEQ multiplex PCR, yet TCRdb's version contains in-frame clones alone and is incomplete. This sample has 140,000 to 150,000 clones; roughly 80% occur once, and the top ten carry about 38%. The specimen sequenced was peripheral blood. Source of these receptors: a human donor in a cohort sampled during active COVID-19. Each CDR3 is given with its conserved first and last residue. Each record gives: clone size, J gene, V gene, D gene, CDR3 protein, CDR3 DNA. D genes are given only for firm matches. Not every row has a clone size; where given, it reads once, few, many or a size class.

clone size: once; J gene: TRBJ2-7; V gene: TRBV6-2/TRBV6-3; D gene: -; CDR3 protein: CASSYEDNSYEQYF; CDR3 DNA: TGTGCCAGCAGTTACGAGGACAACTCCTACGAGCAGTACTTC
clone size: once; J gene: TRBJ1-4; V gene: TRBV4-1; D gene: -; CDR3 protein: CASSQRPRDTSTNEKLFF; CDR3 DNA: TGCGCCAGCAGCCAACGACCTCGGGACACCTCAACTAATGAAAAACTGTTTTTT
clone size: -; J gene: TRBJ2-1; V gene: TRBV2; D gene: TRBD2; CDR3 protein: CASSDQGLAGGNEQFF; CDR3 DNA: TGTGCCAGCAGTGATCAAGGACTAGCGGGGGGAAATGAGCAGTTCTTC
clone size: medium-sized; J gene: TRBJ2-1; V gene: TRBV10-2; D gene: -; CDR3 protein: CASGWTPNEQFF; CDR3 DNA: TGCGCCAGCGGTTGGACTCCAAATGAGCAGTTCTTC
clone size: -; J gene: TRBJ1-1; V gene: TRBV27; D gene: -; CDR3 protein: CASSVQGGTEAFF; CDR3 DNA: TGTGCCAGCAGTGTGCAGGGAGGGACTGAAGCTTTCTTT
clone size: few; J gene: TRBJ2-2; V gene: TRBV2; D gene: TRBD1; CDR3 protein: CASSQGRTGFAGELFF; CDR3 DNA: TGTGCCAGCAGCCAAGGCAGGACAGGGTTCGCCGGGGAGCTGTTTTTT
clone size: -; J gene: TRBJ2-3; V gene: TRBV5-1; D gene: -; CDR3 protein: CASSLEGHTDTQYF; CDR3 DNA: TGCGCCAGCAGCTTGGAGGGACACACAGATACGCAGTATTTT
clone size: -; J gene: TRBJ1-5; V gene: TRBV18; D gene: TRBD1; CDR3 protein: CASSPWDSHNQPQHF; CDR3 DNA: TGTGCCAGCTCACCATGGGACAGCCACAATCAGCCCCAGCATTTT
clone size: -; J gene: TRBJ2-7; V gene: TRBV5-6; D gene: -; CDR3 protein: CASSQWADRYYFEQYF; CDR3 DNA: TGTGCCAGCAGTCAGTGGGCGGACAGATACTATTTCGAGCAGTACTTC
clone size: -; J gene: TRBJ1-1; V gene: TRBV27; D gene: -; CDR3 protein: CASSWRAGPEAFF; CDR3 DNA: TGTGCCAGCAGTTGGAGGGCAGGGCCTGAAGCTTTCTTT
clone size: few; J gene: TRBJ1-2; V gene: TRBV6-2/TRBV6-3; D gene: -; CDR3 protein: CASSSLSTGYGYTF; CDR3 DNA: TGTGCCAGCAGCTCCCTTTCGACAGGCTATGGCTACACCTTC
clone size: -; J gene: TRBJ1-2; V gene: TRBV5-1; D gene: TRBD1; CDR3 protein: CASSLQGGNYGYTF; CDR3 DNA: TGCGCCAGCAGCTTACAGGGGGGTAACTATGGCTACACCTTC
clone size: -; J gene: TRBJ1-2; V gene: TRBV29-1; D gene: -; CDR3 protein: CSVGRGLIDGYTF; CDR3 DNA: TGCAGCGTTGGTCGAGGTCTAATAGATGGCTACACCTTC
clone size: -; J gene: TRBJ2-5; V gene: TRBV7-2; D gene: TRBD2; CDR3 protein: CASSLRGLTYF; CDR3 DNA: TGTGCCAGCAGCTTAAGGGGACTAACGTACTTC
clone size: -; J gene: TRBJ2-5; V gene: TRBV5-4; D gene: TRBD2; CDR3 protein: CASSLGTSDQETQYF; CDR3 DNA: TGTGCCAGCAGCTTGGGGACTAGCGACCAAGAGACCCAGTACTTC
clone size: -; J gene: TRBJ2-7; V gene: TRBV5-4; D gene: -; CDR3 protein: CASSQGYYEQYF; CDR3 DNA: TGTGCCAGCAGCCAGGGCTACTACGAGCAGTACTTC